These T cell receptor beta chains were read from a single sample in a study of low-dose radiotherapy and immunotherapy resistance in tumors. MiXCR was run by TCRdb on the reads, yielding one entry per CDR3 protein. The sample records tens of thousands of distinct CDR3 sequences, 15% to 20% being singletons. The material sequenced was PBMCs, taken before treatment. These TCRs come from a male donor with prostate cancer. Both conserved end residues are part of each CDR3. D genes are given only for firm matches. The size entry is marked missing in some rows and otherwise reads once, few, many or a size class.

cdr3_length j_call v_call d_call clone_size cdr3_nt cdr3_aa
13 TRBJ2-7 TRBV5-6 - many TGTGCCAGCAGCCGGCACCTAAACTACGAGCAGTACTTC CASSRHLNYEQYF
19 TRBJ2-2 TRBV4-2 TRBD2 many TGTGCCAGCAGCCAAGATCCGGAGCTAGCGGGGGTTTGGACCGGGGAGCTGTTTTTT CASSQDPELAGVWTGELFF
17 TRBJ2-2 TRBV11-3 TRBD2 many TGTGCCAGCAGCCCGGGACTAGCGGGGGGGCCCCCCGGGGAGCTGTTTTTT CASSPGLAGGPPGELFF
15 TRBJ1-4 TRBV29-1 TRBD1 many TGCAGCGTTGAAGACCCAGACAGGGGTAGGGAAAAACTGTTTTTT CSVEDPDRGREKLFF
13 TRBJ1-5 TRBV7-2 - many TGTGCCAGCAGCACCGAAGGGGTGGGGCCCCAGCATTTT CASSTEGVGPQHF
16 TRBJ2-1 TRBV5-4 - many TGTGCCAGCAGCTTGGAGGGGGGACTCTCCTACAATGAGCAGTTCTTC CASSLEGGLSYNEQFF
14 TRBJ1-6 TRBV28 - - TGTGCCAGCAGTGGGGAGAGGGGTCGGTCACCCCTCCACTTT CASSGERGRSPLHF
15 TRBJ2-7 TRBV19 - - TGTGCCAGTAGTACGCAGGGGCAGCTAACCTACGAGCAGTACTTC CASSTQGQLTYEQYF
16 TRBJ2-5 TRBV6-5 - many TGTGCCAGCAGTTACTCGGGCGGCAGAATACGGGAGACCCAGTACTTC CASSYSGGRIRETQYF
16 TRBJ2-5 TRBV5-1 TRBD1 - TGCGCCAGCAGCTCCACCCCGGGACAGGGGCAGGGGACCCAGTACTTC CASSSTPGQGQGTQYF
12 TRBJ2-7 TRBV2 - few TGTGCCAGCAGGGTACAACCCAGAGATTTGGACTTC CASRVQPRDLDF
14 TRBJ2-4 TRBV7-8 TRBD2 many TGTGCCAGCAGCTTCGGGGGGGTGGAAAACATTCAGTACTTC CASSFGGVENIQYF
14 TRBJ2-2 TRBV18 - - TGTGCCAGCTCACCGGGCTGGTACATCGGGGAGCTGTTTTTT CASSPGWYIGELFF
13 TRBJ2-5 TRBV5-8 TRBD1 - TGTGCCAGCAGAGGACAGGGTATACAGACCCAGTACTTC CASRGQGIQTQYF
15 TRBJ1-2 TRBV6-2/TRBV6-3 - many TGTGCCAGCAGTCAGACTTCAATTACCGGATATGGCTACACCTTC CASSQTSITGYGYTF
13 TRBJ2-2 TRBV5-5 - many TGTGCCAGCAGCGCGGATGTGACCGGGGAGCTGTTTTTT CASSADVTGELFF
16 TRBJ2-1 TRBV5-1 - many TGCGCCAGCAGCTTGGCCGGGACCAGCTCCTACAATGAGCAGTTCTTC CASSLAGTSSYNEQFF
13 TRBJ2-2 TRBV12-3/TRBV12-4 - many TGTGCCAGCGGCAAAGGAGGGATCGGGGAGCTGTTTTTT CASGKGGIGELFF